The 13 T cell receptor beta chains in this list originate from one sample, sequenced in a study of blood T cell repertoires in COVID-19. Assay used: immunoSEQ multiplex PCR; TCRdb lists only in-frame clones, some missing. The sample consists of around 150,000 clones, under 95% of them appearing once. What was sequenced was peripheral blood. The receptors stem from a man aged 18 to 30 with acute or convalescent COVID-19.

The rearrangement joins TRBV27 to TRBJ2-7; TRBD1 matches 10 bases. The germline gives CDR1 MNHEY, CDR2 SMNVEV (reference sequence). V shed 5 bases and J 4 bases; nucleotides not matched to a gene: 8. The CDR3 loop spans 15 amino acids. The CDR3 sequence: CASSMGQGWGYEQYF. For the CDR3, the DNA is TGTGCCAGCAGTATGGGACAGGGGTGGGGATACGAGCAGTACTTC.

This clone was counted a few times. This chain links TRBV27 with TRBJ1-1; D is unclear. With 6 bases removed from V and 0 bases from J, the gap between germline ends came to 14 bases. The CDR3 extends over 15 amino acids. Germline loops: CDR1 MNHEY, CDR2 SMNVEV (reference sequence). In nucleotides, the CDR3 is TGTGCCAGCAGGCCACGCGGGTTTCTGAACACTGAAGCTTTCTTT. Translated, it gives CASRPRGFLNTEAFF.

The V gene is TRBV19, the J gene TRBJ2-1, with 7 nucleotides matching TRBD1. This CDR3 contains 13 residues. CDR1 LNHDA and CDR2 SQIVND come from the germline V gene (reference sequence). V shed 9 bases and J 1 base; nucleotides not matched to a gene: 3. The CDR3 protein is CASQQGSYNEQFF. The CDR3 DNA is TGTGCCAGCCAACAGGGGTCCTACAATGAGCAGTTCTTC.

This rearrangement joins TRBV7-2 to TRBJ2-7, with 7 nucleotides matching TRBD2. The CDR3 is made up of 14 amino acids. The germline gives CDR1 SGHTA, CDR2 FQGNSA. Trimming cost V 0 bases and J 4 bases; bases outside gene matches: 3. CDR3 sequence: CASSLAGGPYEQYF. The DNA for the CDR3 is TGTGCCAGCAGCTTAGCGGGAGGGCCTTACGAGCAGTACTTC.

This clone was picked up one time. V gene TRBV7-2 combines with J gene TRBJ1-1, with D possibly being TRBD1 (6 bases). The V and J ends lost 2 bases and 5 bases respectively, with 18 bases between them. The CDR3 totals 16 residues. Germline values: CDR1 SGHTA, CDR2 FQGNSA. CDR3: CASSLNRGGGWTEAFF. The CDR3 nucleotides read TGTGCCAGCAGCTTAAATCGGGGAGGGGGTTGGACTGAAGCTTTCTTT.

This clone was seen a single time. The chain combines TRBV7-9 with TRBJ1-1, with D perhaps TRBD1 (6 bases). CDR1 is SEHNR, CDR2 FQNEAQ, per germline (reference sequence). V was shortened by 5 bases and J by 0 bases, with 19 bases between the two germline ends. The CDR3 sequence is 17 residues long. CDR3 loop: CASSPEDRHPMNTEAFF. The CDR3 DNA reads as TGTGCCAGCAGCCCCGAGGACAGACATCCCATGAACACTGAAGCTTTCTTT.

The V gene is TRBV3-1 (or the pseudogene TRBV3-2), the J gene TRBJ1-6; no firm D call. The V end was cut by 4 bases, the J end by 5 bases, with 6 bases between. The CDR3 is 13 residues long. Germline V gene sequence: CDR1 LGHDT, CDR2 YNNKEL (reference sequence). The CDR3 sequence: CASSPGNNSPLHF. The CDR3 DNA reads as TGTGCCAGCAGCCCCGGTAATAATTCACCCCTCCACTTT.

V and J are TRBV7-8 and TRBJ2-3; D gene unclear. Germline CDR1 SGHVS, CDR2 FQNEAQ. The CDR3 length is 14 residues. Trimming stripped 0 bases from V and 8 bases from J, with 12 bases between. CDR3 nucleotide sequence: TGTGCCAGCAGCTTAGCTCTAAGCGTAGGTACGCAGTATTTT. This gives the protein CASSLALSVGTQYF.

The table lists this clone with a few counts. CDR3 sequence reads: CASRERGVGEKLFF. DNA of the CDR3: TGTGCCAGCAGAGAAAGGGGCGTCGGTGAAAAACTGTTTTTT. The J gene is TRBJ1-4, the V gene TRBV27, with D possibly TRBD1 on 5 matching bases. Germline values: CDR1 MNHEY, CDR2 SMNVEV (reference sequence). The CDR3 covers 14 residues. The V gene lost 6 bases and the J gene lost 7 bases, with 15 bases spanning the gap.

The CDR3 is CASSSRGSALVDTQYF. The CDR3 DNA is TGTGCCAGCAGCTCTAGGGGGTCGGCCCTGGTTGATACGCAGTATTTT. The chain uses TRBV5-4 and TRBJ2-3, with a tentative D call TRBD1 (6 bases). Germline V gene data show CDR1 as SGHNT and CDR2 as YYREEE (reference sequence). V lost 3 bases to trimming and J lost 6 bases, with 20 bases between them. The CDR3 covers 16 residues.

The chain has TRBV18 and TRBJ1-4; 8 bases line up with TRBD1. V lost 1 base and J lost 2; bases outside the gene matches: 6. Germline lookup yields CDR1 KGHSH and CDR2 LQKENI. This CDR3 comprises 17 residues. The CDR3 DNA follows: TGTGCCAGCTCACCACAGGCAGGGGGCTCGACTAATGAAAAACTGTTTTTT. The encoded protein is CASSPQAGGSTNEKLFF. Looking up the rest from reference TRBV18 and TRBJ1-4 gives the full variable domain: NAGVMQNPRHLVRRRGQEARLRCSPMKGHSHVYWYRQLPEEGLKFMVYLQKENIIDESGMPKERFSAEFPKEGPSILRIQQVVRGDSAAYFCASSPQAGGSTNEKLFFGSGTQLSVL.

CDR3 sequence reads: CSASSTGTSGRITYNEQFF. In nucleotides, the CDR3 is TGCAGTGCTAGTTCGACCGGGACTAGCGGGAGAATAACCTACAATGAGCAGTTCTTC. The chain uses TRBV20-1 and TRBJ2-1; 14 bases agree with TRBD2. The V and J ends lost 3 bases and 2 bases, in that order; junction bases with no gene match: 12. The CDR3 spans 19 residues. CDR1 is DFQATT and CDR2 is SNEGSKA in the germline V gene (reference sequence).

The chain links TRBV19 to TRBJ1-4, with unresolved D. Per the germline V gene, CDR1 is LNHDA and CDR2 is SQIVND (reference sequence). The CDR3 runs 15 residues. V was pared by 2 bases and J by 0 bases, with 7 bases between. CDR3 loop: CASSIRGTTNEKLFF. DNA of the CDR3: TGTGCCAGTAGTATAAGAGGGACAACTAATGAAAAACTGTTTTTT.